The TCR beta chain under discussion was sequenced for a study of T-cell reconstitution after alpha-beta-depleted transplantation in children. Study outcomes and limitations: T cells produced anew were the main source of T-cell counts and diversity one year after transplant. Reportedly, alpha-beta T cells present about two months post-transplant originated from several hundred expanded clones of graft origin.

On this clonotype itself: Its antigen remains unidentified.

This sample's TCRbeta library carried unique molecular identifier barcodes. TCRdb redid the calling of the PCR reads with MiXCR, one entry per CDR3 protein. The sample gives a few hundred thousand distinct CDR3 sequences, approximately 23% of which show up once; 10% to 11% is in the top ten. V shed 5 bases, J shed 6 bases, and the junction held 2 bases outside the gene matches. The length of the CDR3 is 12 residues. The rearrangement joins TRBV12-3 or TRBV12-4 to TRBJ1-2; 8 positions match TRBD1. This receptor was identified in a male patient younger than 18 who had a stem cell transplant for acute lymphoblastic leukemia, so the T cells may come from the graft donor. Here the sequenced sample was PBMCs, mostly from graft donor cells, taken 180 days after TCRalphabeta/CD19-depleted stem cell transplant. The CDR3 DNA is TGTGCCAGCAGTCGGACAGGGCATGGCTACACCTTC. This gives the protein CASSRTGHGYTF.